This T cell receptor (beta chain) comes out of a study of cytomegalovirus exposure and HLA in healthy donors. The study, taken as a whole, reports: In all likelihood, a cluster of highly shared sequence variants was a sequencing artifact. Per a prior analysis, the majority of TCR beta V segments were productive roughly 90% or roughly 30% of the time.

J was trimmed by 2 bases and V by 5 bases; bases with no gene match: 4. The germline gives CDR1 SGHTA, CDR2 FQGTGA. The CDR3 sequence is 14 residues long. This clone was seen a handful of times. Antigen: not known. This sample includes further DNA sequences coding for the same CDR3. Vbeta (60) and Jbeta (13) primers were used in the PCR. TCRdb keeps only in-frame clones here, not all; method: immunoSEQ multiplex PCR. The sample lists approximately 110,000 clones; roughly two thirds were seen once. The rearrangement uses TRBV7-3 and TRBJ2-5, with 8 bases fitting TRBD2. The material sequenced was PBMCs. This TCR was recovered from a man in his forties in good health and CMV-seronegative. CDR3 sequence: CASSPSGGQETQYF. DNA of the CDR3: TGTGCCAGCAGCCCGAGCGGGGGACAAGAGACCCAGTACTTC.